This is a list of T cell receptor beta chains from one sample in a study of cytomegalovirus exposure and HLA in healthy donors. Sequenced by immunoSEQ multiplex PCR; TCRdb stores in-frame clones only, minus some. This sample has about 130,000 clones; approximately 94% occur once, and the top ten carry approximately 1.8%. The sample comprised PBMCs. All receptors come from a man younger than 35 in good health and CMV-seropositive. Both conserved end residues are part of each CDR3. Fields, in order: J gene, D gene, V gene, clone size, CDR3 DNA, CDR3 protein. A D gene is named only where the DNA matches it firmly. Clone size, where shown, is once, few, many, or a class for clones that have expanded.

J gene: TRBJ1-1
D gene: NA
V gene: TRBV12-5
clone size: NA
CDR3 DNA: TGTGCTAGTGGTCCGGGGACATCTAACACTGAAGCTTTCTTT
CDR3 protein: CASGPGTSNTEAFF

J gene: TRBJ2-1
D gene: NA
V gene: TRBV28
clone size: NA
CDR3 DNA: TGTGCCAGCCTGGGTGGAGGCCTTGAGCAGTTCTTC
CDR3 protein: CASLGGGLEQFF

J gene: TRBJ1-2
D gene: NA
V gene: TRBV19
clone size: NA
CDR3 DNA: TGTGCCAGTAGTATCTGGGGGCACGGCTACACCTTC
CDR3 protein: CASSIWGHGYTF

J gene: TRBJ2-1
D gene: TRBD1
V gene: TRBV29-1
clone size: NA
CDR3 DNA: TGCAGCGTCTTTATCGGGGACAGGCGGTTCGAGCAGTTCTTC
CDR3 protein: CSVFIGDRRFEQFF

J gene: TRBJ1-2
D gene: NA
V gene: TRBV30
clone size: NA
CDR3 DNA: TGTGCCTGGACCCTCGGGGGGGAGAGCTACACCTTC
CDR3 protein: CAWTLGGESYTF

J gene: TRBJ2-7
D gene: TRBD2
V gene: TRBV6-5
clone size: NA
CDR3 DNA: TGTGCCAGCAGTTACTCGAAGCGGGAGGGTCACTACGAGCAGTACTTC
CDR3 protein: CASSYSKREGHYEQYF

J gene: TRBJ1-1
D gene: NA
V gene: TRBV9
clone size: once
CDR3 DNA: TGTGCCAGCAGCGTCCAAACAGGAACTGAAGCTTTCTTT
CDR3 protein: CASSVQTGTEAFF

J gene: TRBJ2-7
D gene: TRBD2
V gene: TRBV4-1
clone size: NA
CDR3 DNA: TGCGCCAGCAGCCCCAGACTAGCGGGAGGGCCCCTGGTGAGCGAGCAGTACTTC
CDR3 protein: CASSPRLAGGPLVSEQYF

J gene: TRBJ2-2
D gene: TRBD2
V gene: TRBV30
clone size: NA
CDR3 DNA: TGTGCCGGGGGACTAGCGGTGAACACCGGGGAGCTGTTTTTT
CDR3 protein: CAGGLAVNTGELFF

J gene: TRBJ2-7
D gene: TRBD2
V gene: TRBV2
clone size: NA
CDR3 DNA: TGTGCCAGCAGTGTAGCGGGAGGGTCTGCCTACGAGCAGTACTTC
CDR3 protein: CASSVAGGSAYEQYF

J gene: TRBJ2-1
D gene: TRBD2
V gene: TRBV30
clone size: NA
CDR3 DNA: TGTGCCTGGAGTGGAACGGCGGGAGACAATGAGCAGTTCTTC
CDR3 protein: CAWSGTAGDNEQFF

J gene: TRBJ2-5
D gene: TRBD2
V gene: TRBV30
clone size: NA
CDR3 DNA: TGTGCCTGGAGTTCCGGGACTAGCGGGCTCCAAGAGACCCAGTACTTC
CDR3 protein: CAWSSGTSGLQETQYF

J gene: TRBJ2-1
D gene: TRBD1
V gene: TRBV27
clone size: NA
CDR3 DNA: TGTGCCAGCAGTCCCGGACAGGGGGCTTACAATGAGCAGTTCTTC
CDR3 protein: CASSPGQGAYNEQFF

J gene: TRBJ2-1
D gene: NA
V gene: TRBV28
clone size: NA
CDR3 DNA: TGTGCCAGCAGTTTATCCGGGGTCCGGGGGCAGTTCTTC
CDR3 protein: CASSLSGVRGQFF

J gene: TRBJ2-3
D gene: NA
V gene: TRBV6-6
clone size: NA
CDR3 DNA: TGTGCCAGCAGTTACAGCGGGCAGACCACAGATACGCAGTATTTT
CDR3 protein: CASSYSGQTTDTQYF

J gene: TRBJ1-1
D gene: NA
V gene: TRBV5-1
clone size: NA
CDR3 DNA: TGCGCCAGCAGGTCAGAGGGTGCCAACACTGAAGCTTTCTTT
CDR3 protein: CASRSEGANTEAFF

J gene: TRBJ2-3
D gene: TRBD1
V gene: TRBV27
clone size: NA
CDR3 DNA: TGTGCCAGCAGTTTAGGGGACAGGGTTCCCGGAGATACGCAGTATTTT
CDR3 protein: CASSLGDRVPGDTQYF

J gene: TRBJ2-3
D gene: TRBD2
V gene: TRBV7-2
clone size: NA
CDR3 DNA: TGTGCCAGCAGCTTCCTCGAAGCGGGAGGGGCAGATACGCAGTATTTT
CDR3 protein: CASSFLEAGGADTQYF

J gene: TRBJ1-4
D gene: TRBD1
V gene: TRBV28
clone size: NA
CDR3 DNA: TGTGCCAGCAGTTTGGTTTCGGGGACAGGGGTTAAACTGTTTTTT
CDR3 protein: CASSLVSGTGVKLFF

J gene: TRBJ1-5
D gene: TRBD1
V gene: TRBV15
clone size: NA
CDR3 DNA: TGTGCCACCAGCAGAGGAGACCCGGACAGGGCTAATCAGCCCCAGCATTTT
CDR3 protein: CATSRGDPDRANQPQHF

J gene: TRBJ2-3
D gene: NA
V gene: TRBV28
clone size: NA
CDR3 DNA: TGTGCCGGATCCGGCCCCCCCGGCAGGGGTACGCAGTATTTT
CDR3 protein: CAGSGPPGRGTQYF

J gene: TRBJ2-7
D gene: NA
V gene: TRBV28
clone size: NA
CDR3 DNA: TGTGCCAGCAGTTTAAACGCGGAGCTCTACGAGCAGTACTTC
CDR3 protein: CASSLNAELYEQYF

J gene: TRBJ2-1
D gene: TRBD1
V gene: TRBV28
clone size: NA
CDR3 DNA: TGTGCCAGCAGTTTATCGCAGGGGGCGGATGAGCAGTTCTTC
CDR3 protein: CASSLSQGADEQFF

J gene: TRBJ2-7
D gene: NA
V gene: TRBV29-1
clone size: NA
CDR3 DNA: TGCAGCGTTGTCAGGGACTACGAGCAGTACTTC
CDR3 protein: CSVVRDYEQYF

J gene: TRBJ1-5
D gene: NA
V gene: TRBV6-1
clone size: NA
CDR3 DNA: TGTGCCAGCAGTGAGGTGGACAGTTCCAATCAGCCCCAGCATTTT
CDR3 protein: CASSEVDSSNQPQHF

J gene: TRBJ2-2
D gene: TRBD1
V gene: TRBV2
clone size: few
CDR3 DNA: TGTGCCAGCAGGGGACAGGTGAACACCGGGGAGCTGTTTTTT
CDR3 protein: CASRGQVNTGELFF

J gene: TRBJ2-5
D gene: TRBD1
V gene: TRBV5-4
clone size: NA
CDR3 DNA: TGTGCCAGCAGCTTGGGGCAGGGGGCGGTGGAGACCCAGTACTTC
CDR3 protein: CASSLGQGAVETQYF